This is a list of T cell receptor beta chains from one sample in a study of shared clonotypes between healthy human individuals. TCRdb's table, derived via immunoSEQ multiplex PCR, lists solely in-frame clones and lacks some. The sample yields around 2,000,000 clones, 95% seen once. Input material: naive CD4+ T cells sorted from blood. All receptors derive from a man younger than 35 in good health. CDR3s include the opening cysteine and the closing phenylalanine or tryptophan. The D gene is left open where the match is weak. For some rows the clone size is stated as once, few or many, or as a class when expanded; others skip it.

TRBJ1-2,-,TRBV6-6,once,TGTGCCAGCAGCAGAGACAGTACGGATGGCTACACCTTC,CASSRDSTDGYTF
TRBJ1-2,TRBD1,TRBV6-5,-,TGTGCCAGCAGTTACGCAGGGGGGGATGGCTACACCTTC,CASSYAGGDGYTF
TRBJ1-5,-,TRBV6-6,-,TGTGCCAGCAGCCCCGGGAGCAGCAATCAGCCCCAGCATTTT,CASSPGSSNQPQHF
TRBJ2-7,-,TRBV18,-,TGTGCCAGCTCACCAGGAGCGCAGGGAGTCGAGCAGTACTTC,CASSPGAQGVEQYF
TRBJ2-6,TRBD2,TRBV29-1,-,TGCAGCGTCGGGGGGGACCTCTCTGGGGCCAACGTCCTGACTTTC,CSVGGDLSGANVLTF
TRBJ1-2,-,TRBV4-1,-,TGCGCCAGCAGCCACCCTGGGGGCTACACCTTC,CASSHPGGYTF
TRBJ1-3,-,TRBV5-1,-,TGCGCCACCGGGGAGGGCCCTGGAAACACCATATATTTT,CATGEGPGNTIYF
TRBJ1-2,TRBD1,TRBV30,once,TGTGCCTGGAGTGTAACGTTTAGGGGGACAGGAAGTATTTTCAGTGGCTACACCTTC,CAWSVTFRGTGSIFSGYTF
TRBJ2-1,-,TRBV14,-,TGTGCCAGCAGCCCGCTAATTCAGACCACCGCCTCTTACAATGAGCAGTTCTTC,CASSPLIQTTASYNEQFF
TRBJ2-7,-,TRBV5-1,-,TGCGCCAGCAGCTTTGGCCAGGGGCTCTACGAGCAGTACTTC,CASSFGQGLYEQYF
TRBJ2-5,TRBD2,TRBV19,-,TGTGCCAGTAGTACGGGACTAGCGGGAGGGTATGAGACCCAGTACTTC,CASSTGLAGGYETQYF
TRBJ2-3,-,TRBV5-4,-,TGTGCCAGCAGCTTCGGGGCAGATACGCAGTATTTT,CASSFGADTQYF
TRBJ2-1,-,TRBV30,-,TGTGCCTGGTCCCCTCGACAGATGGTTGAGCAGTTCTTC,CAWSPRQMVEQFF
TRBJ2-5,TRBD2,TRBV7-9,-,TGTGCCAGCAGCTTAGCGTTAGTAGCGGGAGTTGGTTTGGAGACCCAGTACTTC,CASSLALVAGVGLETQYF
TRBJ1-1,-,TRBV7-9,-,TGTGCCAGCAGCTTATGGCAGGAGAACACTGAAGCTTTCTTT,CASSLWQENTEAFF
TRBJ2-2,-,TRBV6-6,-,TGTGCCAGCCAGACTGATTTAAACACCGGGGAGCTGTTTTTT,CASQTDLNTGELFF
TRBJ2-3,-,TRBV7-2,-,TGTGCCAGCAGCGCCTCACTTGTAGATACGCAGTATTTT,CASSASLVDTQYF
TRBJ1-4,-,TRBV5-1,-,TGCGCCAGCAGCTTGGAGGTAATGAATGAAAAACTGTTTTTT,CASSLEVMNEKLFF
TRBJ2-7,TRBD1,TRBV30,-,TGTGCCTGGTCCGGGACAGGGGCTTCCTACGAGCAGTACTTC,CAWSGTGASYEQYF
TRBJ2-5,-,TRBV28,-,TGTGCCAGCAGTCGAGGACGGAGCCCGGTTGGAGAGACCCAGTACTTC,CASSRGRSPVGETQYF
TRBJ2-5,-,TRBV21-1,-,TGTGCCAGCAGCAAAGGGAGGCTAGCGGGACCCGACTCGAAGACCCAGTACTTC,CASSKGRLAGPDSKTQYF
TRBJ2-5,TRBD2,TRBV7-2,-,TGTGCCAGGACGACTAGCGCGACGGCGGTGGGCGGTAACTTC,CARTTSATAVGGNF
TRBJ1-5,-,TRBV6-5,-,TGTGCCAGCAGCAGGGGCCAGGGCAATCAGCCCCAGCATTTT,CASSRGQGNQPQHF
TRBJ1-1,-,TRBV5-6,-,TGTGCCAGCAGCGAGACAGGTATTGAAGCTTTCTTT,CASSETGIEAFF
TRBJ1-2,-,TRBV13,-,TGTGCCAGCGCTCGACCGACAGGCGTGGGAGGCTACACCTTC,CASARPTGVGGYTF
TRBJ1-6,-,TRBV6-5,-,TGTGCCAGCAGTCCGCATAATGGGCCCCTCCACTTT,CASSPHNGPLHF
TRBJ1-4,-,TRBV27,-,TGTGCCAGCAGTTACAGACCGGCTAATGAAAAACTGTTTTTT,CASSYRPANEKLFF
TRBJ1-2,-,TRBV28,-,TGTGCCAGCAGTTTATCCGAGAACTATGGCTACACCTTC,CASSLSENYGYTF
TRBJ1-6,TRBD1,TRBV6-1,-,TGTGCCAGCAGGCAAGGCAGGGGGGAATCACCCCTCCACTTT,CASRQGRGESPLHF
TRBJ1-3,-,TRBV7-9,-,TGTGCCAGCAGCGAGGACCCCGACTCTGGAAACACCATATATTTT,CASSEDPDSGNTIYF
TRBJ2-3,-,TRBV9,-,TGTGCCAGCAGCGTAGGAGACAGGAGAGATACGCAGTATTTT,CASSVGDRRDTQYF
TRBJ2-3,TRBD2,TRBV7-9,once,TGTGCCAGCTCTCCTAGCGGGAGCACAGATACGCAGTATTTT,CASSPSGSTDTQYF
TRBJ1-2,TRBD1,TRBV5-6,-,TGTGCCAGCATCTTGGGCAGGGGGCACTCTTCTAACTATGGCTACACCTTC,CASILGRGHSSNYGYTF